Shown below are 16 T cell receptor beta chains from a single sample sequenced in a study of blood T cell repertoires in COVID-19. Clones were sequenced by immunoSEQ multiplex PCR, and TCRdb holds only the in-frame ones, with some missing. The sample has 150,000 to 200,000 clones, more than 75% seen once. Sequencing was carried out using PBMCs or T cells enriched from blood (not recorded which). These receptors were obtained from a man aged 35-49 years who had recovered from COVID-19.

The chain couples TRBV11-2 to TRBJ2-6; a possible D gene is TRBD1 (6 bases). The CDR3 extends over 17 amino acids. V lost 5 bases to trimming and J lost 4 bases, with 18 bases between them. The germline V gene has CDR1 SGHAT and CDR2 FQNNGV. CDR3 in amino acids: CASSPWDTLSGANVLTF. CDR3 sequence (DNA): TGTGCCAGCAGCCCCTGGGACACTCTCTCAGGGGCCAACGTCCTGACTTTC.

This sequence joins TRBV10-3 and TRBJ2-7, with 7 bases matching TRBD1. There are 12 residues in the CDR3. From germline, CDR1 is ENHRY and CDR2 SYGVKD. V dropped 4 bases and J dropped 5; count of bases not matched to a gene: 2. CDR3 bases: TGTGCCATCAGTGGGGACAGAAACGAGCAGTACTTC. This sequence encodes CAISGDRNEQYF.

The CDR3 loop is CASRQGNTEAFF. Here the CDR3 DNA reads TGTGCCAGCAGACAGGGTAATACTGAAGCTTTCTTT. The J gene is TRBJ1-1, the V gene TRBV25-1; D possibly corresponds to TRBD1 (6 bases). V was cut by 6 bases and J by 5 bases, with 10 bases left in between. The CDR3 runs to 12 residues. Germline-derived CDR1 and CDR2 are MGHDK and SYGVNS.

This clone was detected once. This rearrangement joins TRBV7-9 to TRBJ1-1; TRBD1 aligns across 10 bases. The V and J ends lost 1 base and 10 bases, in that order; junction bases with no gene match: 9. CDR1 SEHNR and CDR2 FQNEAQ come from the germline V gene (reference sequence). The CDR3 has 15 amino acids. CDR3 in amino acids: CASSLGGQGVVRAFF. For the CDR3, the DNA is TGTGCCAGCAGCTTAGGCGGACAGGGGGTGGTTAGAGCTTTCTTT. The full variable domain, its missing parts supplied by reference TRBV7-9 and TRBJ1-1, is DTGVSQNPRHKITKRGQNVTFRCDPISEHNRLYWYRQTLGQGPEFLTYFQNEAQLEKSRLLSDRFSAERPKGSFSTLEIQRTEQGDSAMYLCASSLGGQGVVRAFFGQGTRLTVV.

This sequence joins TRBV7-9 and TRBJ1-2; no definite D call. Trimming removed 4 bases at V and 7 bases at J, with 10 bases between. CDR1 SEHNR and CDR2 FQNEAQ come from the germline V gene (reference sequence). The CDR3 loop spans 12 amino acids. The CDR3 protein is CASSSISGGYTF. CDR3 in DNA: TGTGCCAGCAGCTCCATTAGTGGTGGCTACACCTTC.

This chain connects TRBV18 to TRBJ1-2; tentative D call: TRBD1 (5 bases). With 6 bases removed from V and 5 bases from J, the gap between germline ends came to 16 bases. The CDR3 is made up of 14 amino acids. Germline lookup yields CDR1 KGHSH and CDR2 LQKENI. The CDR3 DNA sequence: TGTGCCAGCTCTCCTTGGACACGAGGATATGGCTACACCTTC. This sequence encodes CASSPWTRGYGYTF.

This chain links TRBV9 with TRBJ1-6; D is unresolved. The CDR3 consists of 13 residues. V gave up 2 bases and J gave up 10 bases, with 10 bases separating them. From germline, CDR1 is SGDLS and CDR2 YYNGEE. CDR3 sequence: CASSVGAGSPLHF. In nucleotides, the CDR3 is TGTGCCAGCAGCGTGGGCGCAGGATCACCCCTCCACTTT.

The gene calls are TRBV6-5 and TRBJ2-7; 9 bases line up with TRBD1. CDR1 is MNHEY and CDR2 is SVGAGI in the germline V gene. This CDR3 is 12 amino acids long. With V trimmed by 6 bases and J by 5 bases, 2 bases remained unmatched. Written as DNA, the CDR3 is TGTGCCAGCAGGGACAGGGGCCACGAGCAGTACGTC. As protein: CASRDRGHEQYV.

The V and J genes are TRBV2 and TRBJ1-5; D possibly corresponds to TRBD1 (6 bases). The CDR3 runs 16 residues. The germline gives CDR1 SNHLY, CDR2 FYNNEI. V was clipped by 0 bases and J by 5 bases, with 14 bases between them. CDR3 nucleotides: TGTGCCAGCAGTGAAGCGGGTATTGGGGGCCATCAGCCCCAGCATTTT. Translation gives CASSEAGIGGHQPQHF.

In nucleotides, the CDR3 is TGTGCCTGGAGTGTTTGGTCTTCCGTCGCTAGCGGGGGGAACACCGGGGAGCTGTTTTTT. Translation gives CAWSVWSSVASGGNTGELFF. The rearrangement joins TRBV30 to TRBJ2-2, with TRBD2 matching 10 bases. J gave up 1 base and V 0 bases, and 14 bases lay outside the gene matches. In germline, CDR1 is GTSNPN, CDR2 SVGIG (reference sequence). CDR3 length: 20 residues.

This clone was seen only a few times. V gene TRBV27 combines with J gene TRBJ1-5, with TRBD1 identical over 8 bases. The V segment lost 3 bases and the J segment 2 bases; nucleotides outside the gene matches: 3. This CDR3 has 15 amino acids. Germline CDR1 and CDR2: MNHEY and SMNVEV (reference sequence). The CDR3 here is CASSFGQGGNQPQHF. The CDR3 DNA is TGTGCCAGCAGTTTTGGACAGGGTGGCAATCAGCCCCAGCATTTT.

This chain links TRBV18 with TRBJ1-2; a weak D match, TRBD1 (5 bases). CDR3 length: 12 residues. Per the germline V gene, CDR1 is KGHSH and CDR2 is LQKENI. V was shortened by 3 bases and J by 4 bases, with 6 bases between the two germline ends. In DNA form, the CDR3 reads TGTGCCAGCTCACCGACAGCCTATGGCTACACCTTC. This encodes CASSPTAYGYTF.

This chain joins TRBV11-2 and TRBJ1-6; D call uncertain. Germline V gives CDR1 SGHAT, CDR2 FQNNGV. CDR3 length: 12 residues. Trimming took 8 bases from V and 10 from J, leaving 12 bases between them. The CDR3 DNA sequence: TGTGCCAGCTCCCCGGGAGCCTCACCCCTCCACTTT. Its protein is CASSPGASPLHF.

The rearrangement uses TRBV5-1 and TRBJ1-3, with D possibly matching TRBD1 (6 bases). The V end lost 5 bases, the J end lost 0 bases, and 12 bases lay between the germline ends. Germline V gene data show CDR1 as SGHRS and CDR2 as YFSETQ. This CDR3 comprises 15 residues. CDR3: CASRQGPLSGNTIYF. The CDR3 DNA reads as TGCGCCAGCAGACAGGGACCCCTCTCTGGAAACACCATATATTTT.

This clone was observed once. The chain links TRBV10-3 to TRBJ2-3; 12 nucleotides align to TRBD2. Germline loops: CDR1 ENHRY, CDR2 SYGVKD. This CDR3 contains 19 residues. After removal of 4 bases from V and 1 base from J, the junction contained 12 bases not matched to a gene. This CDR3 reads CAISAERLAGALRTDTQYF. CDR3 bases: TGTGCCATCAGTGCGGAGCGACTAGCGGGGGCACTCCGCACAGATACGCAGTATTTT.

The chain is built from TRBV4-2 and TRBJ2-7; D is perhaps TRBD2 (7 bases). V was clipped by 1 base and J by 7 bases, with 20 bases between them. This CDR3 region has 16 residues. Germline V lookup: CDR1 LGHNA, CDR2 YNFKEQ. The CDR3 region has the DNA TGTGCCAGCAGCCAAGGGGGTGCTGGGGGGGCCGAAGAGCAGTACTTC. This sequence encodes CASSQGGAGGAEEQYF.